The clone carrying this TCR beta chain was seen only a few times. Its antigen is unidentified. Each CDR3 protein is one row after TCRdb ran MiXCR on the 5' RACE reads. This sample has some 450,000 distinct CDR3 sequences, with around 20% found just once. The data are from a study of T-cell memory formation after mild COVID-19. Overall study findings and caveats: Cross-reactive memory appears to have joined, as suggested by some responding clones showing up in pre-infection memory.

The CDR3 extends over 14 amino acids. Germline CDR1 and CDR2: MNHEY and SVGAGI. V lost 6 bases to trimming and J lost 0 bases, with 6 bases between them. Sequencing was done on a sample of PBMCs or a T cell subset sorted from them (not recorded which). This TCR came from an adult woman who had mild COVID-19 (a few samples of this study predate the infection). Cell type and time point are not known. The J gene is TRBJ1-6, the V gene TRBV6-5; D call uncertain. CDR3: CASRRDSYNSPLHF. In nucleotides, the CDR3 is TGTGCCAGCAGAAGGGACTCCTATAATTCACCCCTCCACTTT.